The subject of this entry is one T cell receptor beta chain. Antigen specificity is unknown. CDR1 is MNHEY and CDR2 is SMNVEV in the germline V gene (reference sequence). CDR3 size: 16 residues. The V segment lost 9 bases and the J segment 4 bases; nucleotides outside the gene matches: 11. This record comes from a study of T cells in Graves' hyperthyroidism and ophthalmopathy. Study findings and constraints: Most clonotypes expanded in the thyroid (above 0.001) were also present in blood.

Uncontrolled infections, other autoimmune diseases, pregnancy or lactation led to exclusion of patients. What was amplified from RNA transcripts were TCR beta CDR3 regions. Researchers ran a first-round RT-PCR on the TCR CDR3 using the HTBI primer set. Each CDR3 protein gets one entry after TCRdb re-called the multiplex PCR reads with MiXCR. The profile shows more than 450,000 distinct CDR3 sequences, just under 20% of them singletons. The chain carries TRBV27 and TRBJ2-1; TRBD1 matches at 11 bases. The TCR was taken from a man aged 35-49 years with Graves' ophthalmopathy. Material: blood. The CDR3 DNA sequence: TGTGCCAGACAAGCCCGGACAGGGGGCGCATACAATGAGCAGTTCTTC. It translates to CARQARTGGAYNEQFF.